These 17 T cell receptor beta chains originate from one sample sequenced in a study of cytomegalovirus exposure and HLA in healthy donors. Primers included in the PCR were 60 Vbeta and 13 Jbeta primers. Assay: immunoSEQ multiplex PCR; the TCRdb copy retains only in-frame clones and omits some. The table has 150,000 to 200,000 clones, 84% seen once. Sequenced: PBMCs. The receptors were gathered from a boy aged 5-17 years in good health and CMV-seronegative.

CDR3 loop: CASSPGVYTEAFF. Here the CDR3 DNA reads TGTGCCAGCAGCCCAGGGGTCTACACTGAAGCTTTCTTT. The chain carries TRBV14 and TRBJ1-1; tentative D call: TRBD1 (6 bases). The CDR3 spans 13 residues. Germline CDR1 and CDR2: SGHDN and FVKESK. V was shortened by 4 bases and J by 3 bases, with 9 bases between the two germline ends.

V usage is TRBV5-1 and J usage is TRBJ1-1; tentatively, D is TRBD1 (5 bases). There are 14 residues in the CDR3. Trimming shortened V by 5 bases and J by 2 bases, and 13 bases separated the two germline ends. The germline gives CDR1 SGHRS, CDR2 YFSETQ. CDR3 in amino acids: CASSNGQLNTEAFF. As DNA, the CDR3 is TGCGCCAGCAGTAACGGACAACTAAACACTGAAGCTTTCTTT. Looking up the rest from reference TRBV5-1 and TRBJ1-1 gives the full variable domain: KAGVTQTPRYLIKTRGQQVTLSCSPISGHRSVSWYQQTPGQGLQFLFEYFSETQRNKGNFPGRFSGRQFSNSRSEMNVSTLELGDSALYLCASSNGQLNTEAFFGQGTRLTVV.

This clone was detected once. Here the CDR3 reads CASGTTGVYEQYF. DNA of the CDR3: TGCGCCAGCGGCACTACAGGAGTTTACGAGCAGTACTTC. The chain joins TRBV5-1 to TRBJ2-7; D is perhaps TRBD1 (5 bases). V was trimmed by 7 bases and J by 4 bases, leaving 15 bases between them. CDR1 and CDR2 from the germline V gene are SGHRS and YFSETQ. The CDR3 length is 13 residues.

The CDR3 coding sequence is TGTGCCTGGAGTTCAGGCCCGATGGATGAGCAGTTCTTC. The encoded protein is CAWSSGPMDEQFF. The J gene is TRBJ2-1, the V gene TRBV30; D not resolved. Germline assignment: CDR1 GTSNPN and CDR2 SVGIG (reference sequence). The CDR3 is 13 amino acids. V shed 2 bases and J shed 8 bases, with 13 bases lying between them.

This chain connects TRBV7-2 to TRBJ1-2, with 7 nucleotides matching TRBD1. CDR3 length equals 16 residues. Germline loops: CDR1 SGHTA, CDR2 FQGNSA. The V gene end was trimmed by 4 bases and the J gene end by 4 bases; junction bases not matched to a gene: 12. CDR3 DNA: TGTGCCAGCAGCTGGACAGGAGACCCCACCCTCTATGGCTACACCTTC. Amino acids: CASSWTGDPTLYGYTF.

This chain uses TRBV7-8 with TRBJ2-7, with D tentatively TRBD1 (6 bases). Germline assignment: CDR1 SGHVS and CDR2 FQNEAQ. CDR3 length: 12 amino acids. Trimming shortened V by 2 bases and J by 6 bases, and 8 bases separated the two germline ends. The CDR3 DNA reads TGTGCCAGCAGCTTAATAGGGGGCGAGCAGTACTTC. Protein product: CASSLIGGEQYF.

The chain links TRBV29-1 to TRBJ2-4, with D possibly TRBD1 on 6 matching bases. The CDR3 consists of 14 residues. CDR1 is SQVTM and CDR2 is ANQGSEA in the germline V gene. Trimming pared 5 bases from V and 0 bases from J, leaving 11 bases between. The CDR3 region is CSVLTGLAKNIQYF. CDR3 sequence (DNA): TGCAGCGTTTTAACAGGGTTAGCCAAAAACATTCAGTACTTC.

The sample holds one count of this clone. The chain combines TRBV5-4 with TRBJ2-1, with D possibly TRBD2 on 6 matching bases. The CDR3 totals 18 residues. The germline V gene has CDR1 SGHNT and CDR2 YYREEE (reference sequence). Trimming cost V 3 bases and J 0 bases, with 19 bases left between them. The CDR3 nucleotides are TGTGCCAGCAGCTCAAGAAGGACTACAACAAGCTCCTACAATGAGCAGTTCTTC. This encodes CASSSRRTTTSSYNEQFF. The complete variable domain, with remaining parts taken from reference TRBV5-4 and TRBJ2-1, reads ETGVTQSPTHLIKTRGQQVTLRCSSQSGHNTVSWYQQALGQGPQFIFQYYREEENGRGNFPPRFSGLQFPNYSSELNVNALELDDSALYLCASSSRRTTTSSYNEQFFGPGTRLTVL.

This sequence joins TRBV28 and TRBJ2-1; a weak D match, TRBD2 (5 bases). The CDR3 length is 14 residues. The V end lost 3 bases, the J end lost 7 bases, and 13 bases lay between the germline ends. The germline V gene has CDR1 MDHEN and CDR2 SYDVKM. CDR3 nucleotides: TGTGCCAGCAGTTTCAGCGGCCTGGCGAATGAGCAGTTCTTC. This codes for CASSFSGLANEQFF.

The chain carries TRBV2 and TRBJ1-2; D is uncertain. The CDR3 length is 12 residues. Deletions cut 9 bases from V and 8 bases from J, with 16 bases between. Germline values: CDR1 SNHLY, CDR2 FYNNEI. The CDR3 loop reads CARGGGVEGYTF. For the CDR3, the DNA is TGTGCCAGAGGAGGAGGAGTGGAGGGCTACACCTTC. Full variable domain (remainder filled in from reference TRBV2 and TRBJ1-2): EPEVTQTPSHQVTQMGQEVILRCVPISNHLYFYWYRQILGQKVEFLVSFYNNEISEKSEIFDDQFSVERPDGSNFTLKIRSTKLEDSAMYFCARGGGVEGYTFGSGTRLTVV.

The V gene is TRBV7-9, the J gene TRBJ1-2, with 8 bases fitting TRBD1. The CDR3 length is 12 residues. The V gene end was trimmed by 8 bases and the J gene end by 6 bases; junction bases not matched to a gene: 5. CDR1 is SEHNR, CDR2 FQNEAQ, per germline (reference sequence). As DNA, the CDR3 is TGTGCCAGCGGACAGGGAAGTGATGGCTACACCTTC. Translated: CASGQGSDGYTF.

The CDR3 protein is CASSVSGTGYGYTF. CDR3 nucleotide sequence: TGTGCCAGCAGCGTGAGCGGGACAGGCTATGGCTACACCTTC. The J gene is TRBJ1-2, the V gene TRBV7-8, with 8 bases matching TRBD1. Per germline, CDR1 SGHVS and CDR2 FQNEAQ. The CDR3 sequence is 14 residues long. J gave up 4 bases and V 5 bases, and 6 bases lay outside the gene matches.

About this clone: One end of the junction does not line up with germline, which may come from a read error. This chain uses TRBV7-2 with TRBJ1-1, with a possible D match to TRBD1 (5 bases). In germline, CDR1 is SGHTA, CDR2 FQGNSA. This CDR3 spans 15 amino acids. The DNA for the CDR3 is TGTGCCAGCAGATTAGGCGGGGCGGCGAACACTGAAGCTTTCTTT. Its protein product is CASRLGGAANTEAFF.

The rearrangement joins TRBV30 to TRBJ1-1; 7 bases are shared with TRBD1. Germline CDR1 reads GTSNPN; CDR2 reads SVGIG (reference sequence). The CDR3 extends over 15 amino acids. Trimming took 0 bases from V and 4 from J; bases not matched to a gene: 8. The CDR3 sequence is CAWSVSRTGATEAFF. Here the CDR3 DNA reads TGTGCCTGGAGTGTCTCCCGGACAGGAGCCACTGAAGCTTTCTTT.

Turning to this clone: Additional DNA sequences in this sample encode the identical CDR3. J is TRBJ1-2 and V is TRBV14, with D perhaps TRBD1 (6 bases). V was clipped by 0 bases and J by 2 bases, with 7 bases between them. Per germline, CDR1 SGHDN and CDR2 FVKESK. This CDR3 has 14 residues. The CDR3: CASSQDRGNYGYTF. CDR3 DNA: TGTGCCAGCAGCCAAGACAGGGGAAACTATGGCTACACCTTC.

The chain employs TRBV5-6 and TRBJ2-5; 7 positions agree with TRBD1. The DNA end lines up better with TRBJ2-7; the J call may be wrong. This CDR3 is 15 amino acids long. Per germline, CDR1 SGHDT and CDR2 YYEEEE. CDR3 in amino acids: CASSAVHRGLYEQYF. As DNA, the CDR3 is TGTGCCAGCAGCGCCGTTCACAGGGGATTATACGAGCAGTACTTC.

The rearrangement uses TRBV2 and TRBJ2-2; 9 nucleotides line up with TRBD1. The CDR3 is 17 amino acids. J was trimmed by 4 bases and V by 6 bases; bases with no gene match: 12. The germline CDR1 and CDR2 sequences are SNHLY and FYNNEI. CDR3: CASRGRWDRVSTGELFF. CDR3 nucleotides: TGTGCCAGCAGAGGAAGGTGGGACAGGGTGAGCACCGGGGAGCTGTTTTTT.